Listed here are 5 T cell receptor beta chains from one sample, sequenced in a study of T-cell memory formation after mild COVID-19. TCRdb used MiXCR to reprocess the 5' RACE reads, holding one entry per CDR3 protein. The sample consists of roughly 500,000 distinct CDR3 sequences, just over 20% of them appearing once. Sequenced sample: PBMCs or a T cell subset sorted from them (not recorded which). The receptors derive from an adult woman who had mild COVID-19 (a few samples of this study predate the infection). Cell type and time point are not known.

The chain joins TRBV18 to TRBJ1-6; 7 bases are shared with TRBD1. Trimming at V came to 1 base and at J to 9 bases, leaving 3 bases not matched to a gene. Germline CDR1 and CDR2: KGHSH and LQKENI. The CDR3 is 14 amino acids. For the CDR3, the DNA is TGTGCCAGCTCACCACAGGGGGCCGGTTCACCCCTCCACTTT. It encodes CASSPQGAGSPLHF.

The gene calls are TRBV7-2 and TRBJ2-7; D unclear. Germline assignment: CDR1 SGHTA and CDR2 FQGNSA. The CDR3 sequence is 12 residues long. Trimming shortened V by 1 base and J by 6 bases, and 7 bases separated the two germline ends. CDR3 region: CASSLDSGEQYF. The DNA for the CDR3 is TGTGCCAGCAGCTTAGACTCGGGCGAGCAGTACTTC.

The chain combines TRBV5-4 with TRBJ2-3; D possibly uses TRBD1 or TRBD2 (5 bases each). CDR3 length: 15 residues. CDR1 and CDR2 from the germline V gene are SGHNT and YYREEE (reference sequence). Trimming shortened V by 4 bases and J by 5 bases, and 17 bases separated the two germline ends. The CDR3 here is CASSADFSGIDTQYF. In DNA form, the CDR3 reads TGTGCCAGCAGCGCGGACTTCTCAGGGATAGATACGCAGTATTTT.

The chain links TRBV12-3 or TRBV12-4 to TRBJ2-1; 8 nucleotides line up with TRBD2. There are 17 residues in the CDR3. V shed 7 bases and J 8 bases; nucleotides not matched to a gene: 19. The CDR3: CASTQGWGGRFVDEQFF. CDR3 in DNA: TGTGCCAGCACCCAAGGTTGGGGCGGGAGGTTTGTGGATGAGCAGTTCTTC.

Only a few counts were recorded for this clonotype. The CDR3 sequence: CASSWKRETQYF. The CDR3 nucleotides read TGTGCCAGCAGCTGGAAGAGAGAGACCCAGTACTTC. The genes are TRBV13 and TRBJ2-5; D is undetermined. The germline V gene has CDR1 PRHDT and CDR2 FYEKMQ (reference sequence). Trimming shortened V by 4 bases and J by 4 bases, and 7 bases separated the two germline ends. The CDR3 extends over 12 amino acids.